The sequence of this T cell receptor beta chain was determined in a study of cytomegalovirus exposure and HLA in healthy donors. All donors participated as healthy donors of bone marrow. Study-level points and caveats: Reports indicated that the classifier achieved high specificity and sensitivity in diagnosing cytomegalovirus status. HLA alleles were associated with around 17,000 TCR beta sequences in a later analysis at 0.05 false discovery rate. What TCR beta sequences reportedly achieved was accurate prediction of HLA-A and HLA-B alleles in most subjects.

Both 60 Vbeta primers and 13 Jbeta primers went into the PCR. Assay: immunoSEQ multiplex PCR; the TCRdb copy retains only in-frame clones and omits some. The table has approximately 160,000 clones, roughly four fifths seen once. With regard to this clone: The antigen remains undetermined.

Germline trimming cut 3 bases from V and 0 bases from J; bases unmatched to any gene: 4. Germline CDR1 SGHTA, CDR2 FQGNSA. The CDR3 length is 15 residues. The TCR was taken from a woman aged 18 to 35 in good health and CMV-seronegative. Sequencing was done on a sample of PBMCs. The chain has TRBV7-2 and TRBJ2-7; TRBD2 matches 8 bases. CDR3 sequence (DNA): TGTGCCAGCAGCTTGGGGAGCGGGAGCTCCTACGAGCAGTACTTC. This gives the protein CASSLGSGSSYEQYF.